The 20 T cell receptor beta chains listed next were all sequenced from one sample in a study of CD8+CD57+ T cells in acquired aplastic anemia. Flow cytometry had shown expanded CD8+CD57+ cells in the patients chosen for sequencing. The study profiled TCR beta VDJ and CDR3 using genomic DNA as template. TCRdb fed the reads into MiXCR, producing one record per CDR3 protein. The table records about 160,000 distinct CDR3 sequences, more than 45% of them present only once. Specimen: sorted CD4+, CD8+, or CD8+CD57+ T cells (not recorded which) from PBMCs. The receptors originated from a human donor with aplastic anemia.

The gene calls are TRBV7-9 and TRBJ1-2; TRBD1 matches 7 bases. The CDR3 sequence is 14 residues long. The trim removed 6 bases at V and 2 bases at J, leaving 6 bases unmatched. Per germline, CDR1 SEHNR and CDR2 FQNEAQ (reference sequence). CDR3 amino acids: CASRADRANYGYTF. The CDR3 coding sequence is TGTGCCAGCAGGGCAGACAGGGCCAACTATGGCTACACCTTC.

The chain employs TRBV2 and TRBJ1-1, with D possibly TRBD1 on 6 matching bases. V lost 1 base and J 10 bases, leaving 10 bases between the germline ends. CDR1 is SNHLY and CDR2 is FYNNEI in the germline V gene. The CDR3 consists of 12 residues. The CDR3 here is CASSEDRVIAFF. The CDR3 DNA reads TGTGCCAGCAGTGAAGACAGGGTTATAGCTTTCTTT.

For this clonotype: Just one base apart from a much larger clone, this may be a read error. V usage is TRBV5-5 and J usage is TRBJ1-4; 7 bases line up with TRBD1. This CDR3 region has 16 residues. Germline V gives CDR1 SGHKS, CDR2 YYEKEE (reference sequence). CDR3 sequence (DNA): TGTGCCAGCAGCGTGGACAGGCCGGCAACTAATGAAAGACTGTTTTTT. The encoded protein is CASSVDRPATNERLFF.

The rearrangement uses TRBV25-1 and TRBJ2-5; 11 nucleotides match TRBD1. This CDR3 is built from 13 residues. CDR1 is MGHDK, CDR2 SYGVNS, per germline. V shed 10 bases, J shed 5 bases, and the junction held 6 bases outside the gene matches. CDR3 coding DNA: TGTGCCACCCAGGGACAGGGGGGCGAGACCCAGTACTTC. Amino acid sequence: CATQGQGGETQYF.

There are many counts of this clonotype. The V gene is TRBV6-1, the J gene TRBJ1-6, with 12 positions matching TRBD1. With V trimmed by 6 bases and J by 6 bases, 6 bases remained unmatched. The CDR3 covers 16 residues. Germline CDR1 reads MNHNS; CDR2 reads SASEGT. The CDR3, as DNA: TGTGCCAGCAGCCCCGGGACAGGGGGCCGTAATTCACCCCTCCACTTT. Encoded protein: CASSPGTGGRNSPLHF.

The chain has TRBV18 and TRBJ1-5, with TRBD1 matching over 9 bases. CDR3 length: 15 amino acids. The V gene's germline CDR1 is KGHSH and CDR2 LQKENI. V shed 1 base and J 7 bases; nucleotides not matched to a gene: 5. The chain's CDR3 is CASSPQGQGMQPQHF. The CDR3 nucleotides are TGTGCCAGCTCACCACAAGGACAGGGGATGCAGCCCCAGCATTTT.

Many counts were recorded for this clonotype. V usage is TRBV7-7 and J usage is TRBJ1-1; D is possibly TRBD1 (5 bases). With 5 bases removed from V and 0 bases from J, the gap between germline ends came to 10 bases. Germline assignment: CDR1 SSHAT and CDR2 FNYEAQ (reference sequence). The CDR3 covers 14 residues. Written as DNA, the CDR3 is TGTGCCAGCAGCCCGACAGTCCTGAACACTGAAGCTTTCTTT. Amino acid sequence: CASSPTVLNTEAFF.

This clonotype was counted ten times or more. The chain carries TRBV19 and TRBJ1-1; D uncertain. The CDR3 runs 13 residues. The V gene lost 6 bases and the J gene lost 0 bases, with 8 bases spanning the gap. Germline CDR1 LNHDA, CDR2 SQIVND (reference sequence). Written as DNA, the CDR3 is TGTGCCAGTAGCGGTGTGCTGAACACTGAAGCTTTCTTT. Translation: CASSGVLNTEAFF.

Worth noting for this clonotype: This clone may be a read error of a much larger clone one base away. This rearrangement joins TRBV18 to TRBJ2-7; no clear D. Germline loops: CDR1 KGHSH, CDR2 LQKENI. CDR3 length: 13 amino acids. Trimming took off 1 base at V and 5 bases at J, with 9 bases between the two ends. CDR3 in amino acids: CASSPQTGHEQYF. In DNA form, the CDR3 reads TGTGCCAGCTCACCACAAACTGGACACGAGCAGTACTTC. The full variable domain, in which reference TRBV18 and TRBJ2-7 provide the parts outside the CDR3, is NAGVMQNPRHLVRRRGQEARLRCSPMKGHSHVYWYRQLPEEGLKFMVYLQKENIIDESGMPKERFSAEFPKEGPSILRIQQVVRGDSAAYFCASSPQTGHEQYFGPGTRLTVT.

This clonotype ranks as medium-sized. CDR3 bases: TGTGCCACCAGCAGAGACAGGGGTTTGGGCGAGCAGTACGTC. It specifies CATSRDRGLGEQYV. The chain couples TRBV15 to TRBJ2-7, with D perhaps TRBD1 (6 bases). The CDR3 has 14 residues. In germline, CDR1 is LNHNV, CDR2 YYDKDF (reference sequence). V lost 0 bases and J lost 6, with 12 bases in between.

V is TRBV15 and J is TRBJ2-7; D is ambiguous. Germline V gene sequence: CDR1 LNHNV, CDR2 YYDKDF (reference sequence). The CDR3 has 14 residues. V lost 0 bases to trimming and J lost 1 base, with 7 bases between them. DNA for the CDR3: TGTGCCACCAGCAGAGAGTGGCCATCCTACGAGCAGTACTTC. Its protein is CATSREWPSYEQYF.

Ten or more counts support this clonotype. The CDR3 sequence is CSAKAGTKGEQYV. In DNA, the CDR3 is TGCAGTGCAAAGGCCGGGACTAAGGGAGAGCAGTACGTC. The gene calls are TRBV20-1 and TRBJ2-7; 7 bases are a match to TRBD2. The germline gives CDR1 DFQATT, CDR2 SNEGSKA (reference sequence). The ends lost 6 bases at V and 7 bases at J; junction bases unmatched: 12. The CDR3 covers 13 residues.

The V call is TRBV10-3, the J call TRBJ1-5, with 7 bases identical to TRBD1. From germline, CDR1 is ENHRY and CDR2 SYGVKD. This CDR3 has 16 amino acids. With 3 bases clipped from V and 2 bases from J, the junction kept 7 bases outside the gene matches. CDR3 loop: CAISDSTGRGNQPQHF. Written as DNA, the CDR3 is TGTGCCATCAGTGATTCGACAGGGAGAGGCAATCAGCCCCAGCATTTT.

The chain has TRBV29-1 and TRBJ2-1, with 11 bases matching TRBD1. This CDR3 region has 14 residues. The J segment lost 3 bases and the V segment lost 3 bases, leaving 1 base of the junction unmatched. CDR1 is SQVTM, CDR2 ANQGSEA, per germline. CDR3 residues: CSVEGQGVYNEQFF. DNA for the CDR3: TGCAGCGTTGAGGGACAGGGGGTCTACAATGAGCAGTTCTTC.

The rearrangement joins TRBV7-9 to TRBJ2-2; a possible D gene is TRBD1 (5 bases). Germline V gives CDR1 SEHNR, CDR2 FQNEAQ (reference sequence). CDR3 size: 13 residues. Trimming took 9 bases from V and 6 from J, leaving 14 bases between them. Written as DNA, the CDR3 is TGTGCCAGTAGTTCCTGGGGCGCCGGGGAGCTGTTTTTT. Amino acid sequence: CASSSWGAGELFF.

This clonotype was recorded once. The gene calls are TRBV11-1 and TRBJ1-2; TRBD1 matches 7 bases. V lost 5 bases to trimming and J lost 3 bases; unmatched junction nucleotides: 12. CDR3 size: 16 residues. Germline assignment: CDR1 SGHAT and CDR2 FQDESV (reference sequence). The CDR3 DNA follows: TGTGCCAGCAGCCGCCCCCTCCGGGACAGAGACTATGGCTACACCTTC. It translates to CASSRPLRDRDYGYTF.

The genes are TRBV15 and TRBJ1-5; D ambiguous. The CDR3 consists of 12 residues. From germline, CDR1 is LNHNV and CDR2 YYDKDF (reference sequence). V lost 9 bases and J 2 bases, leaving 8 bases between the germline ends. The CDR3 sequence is CATNKGNQPQHF. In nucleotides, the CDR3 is TGTGCCACAAACAAGGGCAATCAGCCCCAGCATTTT.

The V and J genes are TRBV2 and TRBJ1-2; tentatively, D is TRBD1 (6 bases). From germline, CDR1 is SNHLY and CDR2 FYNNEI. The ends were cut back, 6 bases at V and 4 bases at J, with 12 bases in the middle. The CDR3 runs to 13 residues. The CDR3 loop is CASRQQGPYGYTF. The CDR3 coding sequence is TGTGCCAGCAGACAACAGGGACCCTATGGCTACACCTTC.

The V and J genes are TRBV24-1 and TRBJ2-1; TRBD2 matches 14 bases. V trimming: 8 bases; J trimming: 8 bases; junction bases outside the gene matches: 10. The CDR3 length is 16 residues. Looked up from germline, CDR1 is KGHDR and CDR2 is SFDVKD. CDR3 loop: CATTTGTSGSSDEQFF. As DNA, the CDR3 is TGTGCCACCACGACAGGGACTAGCGGGAGTAGCGATGAGCAGTTCTTC.

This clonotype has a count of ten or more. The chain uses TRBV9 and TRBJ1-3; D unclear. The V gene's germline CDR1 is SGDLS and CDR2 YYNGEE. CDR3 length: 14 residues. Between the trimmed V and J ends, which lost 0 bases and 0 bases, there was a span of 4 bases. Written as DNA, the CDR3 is TGTGCCAGCAGCGTAGCCTACTCTGGAAACACCATATATTTT. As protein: CASSVAYSGNTIYF.